These 28 T cell receptor beta chains came from one sample sequenced in a study of T-cell reconstitution after alpha-beta-depleted transplantation in children. The authors prepared the TCRbeta library with unique molecular identifiers. TCRdb itself ran the PCR reads through MiXCR, one entry per CDR3 protein. The top ten hold roughly 27% of the sample, which has 350,000 to 500,000 distinct CDR3 sequences, over 40% seen once. Sequences were derived from PBMCs, sampled before TCRalphabeta/CD19-depleted stem cell transplant. The source of these receptors is a girl aged 2-10 years with aplastic anemia, due to receive a stem cell transplant.

This sequence joins TRBV7-2 and TRBJ2-1; D ambiguous. The germline gives CDR1 SGHTA, CDR2 FQGNSA. Trimming shortened V by 1 base and J by 9 bases, and 16 bases separated the two germline ends. The CDR3 loop spans 15 amino acids. The CDR3 region is CASSLVARWGGEQFF. Here the CDR3 DNA reads TGTGCCAGCAGCTTAGTGGCTAGGTGGGGTGGTGAGCAGTTCTTC.

This clonotype appeared many times. The gene calls are TRBV20-1 and TRBJ2-3; 8 nucleotides line up with TRBD2. In germline, CDR1 is DFQATT, CDR2 SNEGSKA (reference sequence). V trimming: 6 bases; J trimming: 1 base; junction bases outside the gene matches: 9. CDR3 length: 15 residues. The CDR3 coding sequence is TGCAGTGCCTTAAGCGGGAGACGTGGCACAGATACGCAGTATTTT. Translated, it gives CSALSGRRGTDTQYF.

This clonotype was counted between two and nine times. The chain links TRBV6-1 to TRBJ1-2; D remains ambiguous. The CDR3 consists of 13 residues. Looked up from germline, CDR1 is MNHNS and CDR2 is SASEGT. Trimming stripped 3 bases from V and 1 base from J, with 6 bases between. The CDR3 reads CASSESYNYGYTF. The CDR3 nucleotides are TGTGCCAGCAGTGAGAGTTATAACTATGGCTACACCTTC.

The chain joins TRBV20-1 to TRBJ2-7; TRBD2 aligns across 7 bases. The CDR3 is 16 residues long. Germline CDR1 DFQATT, CDR2 SNEGSKA (reference sequence). The ends lost 4 bases at V and 4 bases at J; junction bases unmatched: 16. DNA for the CDR3: TGCAGTGCTATCCAAGTAGGGCTAGCGGTTGGGTACGAGCAGTACTTC. It translates to CSAIQVGLAVGYEQYF.

The J gene is TRBJ2-5, the V gene TRBV11-2, with a possible D match to TRBD1 (6 bases). Germline V gene data show CDR1 as SGHAT and CDR2 as FQNNGV. This CDR3 region has 15 residues. V dropped 4 bases and J dropped 1 base, with 13 bases sitting between them. CDR3 DNA sequence: TGTGCCAGCAGCTCCGGACAGAGAACCCAAGAGACCCAGTACTTC. Encoded protein: CASSSGQRTQETQYF.

V gene TRBV27 combines with J gene TRBJ2-1, with D perhaps TRBD2 (6 bases). Germline values: CDR1 MNHEY, CDR2 SMNVEV (reference sequence). This CDR3 has 15 amino acids. Between the trimmed V and J ends, which lost 2 bases and 2 bases, there was a span of 10 bases. The CDR3 DNA reads TGTGCCAGCAGTTTAGGCGGGGTTCCCTACAATGAGCAGTTCTTC. Protein sequence: CASSLGGVPYNEQFF.

The table lists this clonotype with a few counts. The gene calls are TRBV4-2 and TRBJ2-1; D remains ambiguous. The CDR3 contains 13 residues. CDR1 is LGHNA and CDR2 is YNFKEQ in the germline V gene. Between the trimmed V and J ends, which lost 0 bases and 8 bases, there was a span of 8 bases. This CDR3 is CASSQEEPDEQFF. For the CDR3, the DNA is TGTGCCAGCAGCCAAGAGGAGCCGGATGAGCAGTTCTTC.

This clonotype appeared once. The chain links TRBV28 to TRBJ1-4; D not certain. The CDR3 has 15 residues. Germline lookup yields CDR1 MDHEN and CDR2 SYDVKM. V was trimmed by 8 bases and J by 2 bases, leaving 15 bases between them. The CDR3 loop reads CASLSHLGTNEKLFF. The DNA of the CDR3 is TGTGCCAGCCTAAGTCACTTGGGGACTAATGAAAAACTGTTTTTT.

This clonotype was counted between two and nine times. The chain joins TRBV5-5 to TRBJ2-7, with D possibly being TRBD1 (6 bases). Trimming left V 2 bases short and J 5 bases short, with 14 bases between. The CDR3 is made up of 14 amino acids. Germline CDR1 SGHKS, CDR2 YYEKEE (reference sequence). CDR3 nucleotide sequence: TGTGCCAGCAGCTTCTACAGGGTGGGGGACGAGCAGTACTTC. Protein product: CASSFYRVGDEQYF. The full variable domain, completed using reference TRBV5-5 and TRBJ2-7, is DAGVTQSPTHLIKTRGQQVTLRCSPISGHKSVSWYQQVLGQGPQFIFQYYEKEERGRGNFPDRFSARQFPNYSSELNVNALLLGDSALYLCASSFYRVGDEQYFGPGTRLTVT.

This clonotype was seen only a few times. V and J are TRBV7-8 and TRBJ1-4, with TRBD1 identical over 9 bases. The CDR3 has 16 residues. Germline lookup yields CDR1 SGHVS and CDR2 FQNEAQ. V shed 1 base and J 8 bases; nucleotides not matched to a gene: 8. The CDR3 sequence is CASSLGGTGKGEKLFF. Here the CDR3 DNA reads TGTGCCAGCAGCTTAGGGGGGACAGGGAAGGGAGAAAAACTGTTTTTT.

In its sample, this clonotype was seen many times. The chain joins TRBV12-3 or TRBV12-4 to TRBJ2-5; D not resolved. Deletions cut 6 bases from V and 2 bases from J, with 10 bases between. This CDR3 comprises 13 residues. The CDR3 DNA reads as TGTGCCAGCAGCCGTCTTACACAAGAGACCCAGTACTTC. It codes for CASSRLTQETQYF.

The CDR3 sequence is CASRASGTTTSTDTQYF. The CDR3 DNA reads TGCGCCAGCAGGGCTAGCGGAACTACTACTAGCACAGATACGCAGTATTTT. The chain is built from TRBV5-1 and TRBJ2-3; 7 nucleotides line up with TRBD2. The CDR3 covers 17 residues. Germline CDR1 is SGHRS and CDR2 is YFSETQ. V gave up 5 bases and J gave up 0 bases; unmatched junction bases: 12.

This clonotype has ten or more counts. This chain connects TRBV7-3 to TRBJ2-1; either TRBD1 or TRBD2 may supply D (5 bases each). The germline V gene has CDR1 SGHTA and CDR2 FQGTGA. The CDR3 is made up of 13 amino acids. Trimming removed 5 bases from V and 6 bases from J, with 11 bases in between. CDR3: CASSRTRGNEQFF. The CDR3 DNA sequence: TGTGCCAGCAGCCGGACGAGGGGCAATGAGCAGTTCTTC.

This clonotype showed up just a few times. CDR3 in amino acids: CSAPPSGSGANVLTF. The CDR3 DNA reads TGCAGTGCCCCTCCTAGCGGCTCTGGGGCCAACGTCCTGACTTTC. The chain carries TRBV20-1 and TRBJ2-6; 7 bases are shared with TRBD2. V dropped 6 bases and J dropped 0; count of bases not matched to a gene: 5. The CDR3 is 15 residues long. Germline CDR1 reads DFQATT; CDR2 reads SNEGSKA (reference sequence).

This clonotype was seen at least ten times. V usage is TRBV20-1 and J usage is TRBJ1-6; D uncertain. The V end lost 1 base, the J end lost 6 bases, and 16 bases lay between the germline ends. The length of the CDR3 is 16 residues. Germline V gene data show CDR1 as DFQATT and CDR2 as SNEGSKA (reference sequence). CDR3 coding DNA: TGCAGTGCTAGAGGGTTTGGCCGGATGATTAATTCACCCCTCCACTTT. It codes for CSARGFGRMINSPLHF.

The chain has TRBV20-1 and TRBJ1-4; 7 positions agree with TRBD1. The germline V gene encodes CDR1 DFQATT and CDR2 SNEGSKA (reference sequence). The ends lost 2 bases at V and 7 bases at J; junction bases unmatched: 7. This CDR3 region has 14 residues. The CDR3 sequence is CSARTGATGEKLFF. The CDR3 DNA is TGCAGTGCTAGAACAGGGGCGACTGGTGAAAAACTGTTTTTT.

This sequence joins TRBV5-1 and TRBJ2-7, with D unclear. CDR1 and CDR2 (germline): SGHRS, YFSETQ. Deletions cut 1 base from V and 6 bases from J, with 14 bases between. The CDR3 runs 14 residues. In DNA form, the CDR3 reads TGCGCCAGCAGCTTGACGAACCCTCCCGCCGAGCAGTACTTC. It yields the protein CASSLTNPPAEQYF. The full variable domain, in which reference TRBV5-1 and TRBJ2-7 provide the parts outside the CDR3, is KAGVTQTPRYLIKTRGQQVTLSCSPISGHRSVSWYQQTPGQGLQFLFEYFSETQRNKGNFPGRFSGRQFSNSRSEMNVSTLELGDSALYLCASSLTNPPAEQYFGPGTRLTVT.

This clonotype was detected a few times. The chain recombines TRBV4-2 with TRBJ2-7; 12 bases align to TRBD1. CDR1 and CDR2 (germline): LGHNA, YNFKEQ. The CDR3 consists of 14 residues. V trimming: 4 bases; J trimming: 6 bases; junction bases outside the gene matches: 4. CDR3 region: CASSRGQGAREQYF. In DNA form, the CDR3 reads TGTGCCAGCAGCCGGGGACAGGGGGCTCGCGAGCAGTACTTC.

The V and J genes are TRBV5-1 and TRBJ1-1; a possible D gene is TRBD1 (5 bases). The CDR3 extends over 16 amino acids. Trimming removed 0 bases from V and 5 bases from J, with 17 bases in between. From germline, CDR1 is SGHRS and CDR2 YFSETQ. In DNA form, the CDR3 reads TGCGCCAGCAGCTTGGTCGGGGGTCGGTTTCCAACTGAAGCTTTCTTT. Protein product: CASSLVGGRFPTEAFF.

The chain has TRBV7-3 and TRBJ2-1, with TRBD2 matching 13 bases. The germline V gene encodes CDR1 SGHTA and CDR2 FQGTGA. The CDR3 has 18 amino acids. Trimming cost V 5 bases and J 0 bases; bases outside gene matches: 7. The CDR3 nucleotides are TGTGCCAGCAGCATTGGACTAGCGGGGGTCCTCTCCTACAATGAGCAGTTCTTC. Its translation: CASSIGLAGVLSYNEQFF. The full variable domain, in which reference TRBV7-3 and TRBJ2-1 provide the parts outside the CDR3, is GAGVSQTPSNKVTEKGKYVELRCDPISGHTALYWYRQSLGQGPEFLIYFQGTGAADDSGLPNDRFFAVRPEGSVSTLKIQRTERGDSAVYLCASSIGLAGVLSYNEQFFGPGTRLTVL.

The J gene is TRBJ2-7, the V gene TRBV20-1; D call uncertain. Germline CDR1 DFQATT, CDR2 SNEGSKA (reference sequence). The CDR3 consists of 12 residues. Trimming pared 7 bases from V and 0 bases from J, leaving 10 bases between. Here the CDR3 DNA reads TGCAGTGGAAGGACGGACTCCTACGAGCAGTACTTC. Translation: CSGRTDSYEQYF.

The chain carries TRBV20-1 and TRBJ1-2; D gene ambiguous. The V and J ends lost 7 bases and 0 bases respectively, with 12 bases between them. Germline V gene lookup returns CDR1 DFQATT and CDR2 SNEGSKA (reference sequence). The CDR3 has 13 amino acids. The CDR3 DNA follows: TGCAGTGGCGCGGCTGGGCCTAACTATGGCTACACCTTC. Its translation: CSGAAGPNYGYTF.

The V call is TRBV4-2, the J call TRBJ1-5; D is unresolved. The CDR3 runs to 13 residues. The V gene's germline CDR1 is LGHNA and CDR2 YNFKEQ. The germline V and J ends were trimmed by 4 bases and 7 bases, with 11 bases remaining between them. CDR3 residues: CASSPPRKQPQHF. In DNA, the CDR3 is TGTGCCAGCAGCCCGCCCCGGAAACAGCCCCAGCATTTT.

This clonotype was counted a few times. CDR3 nucleotide sequence: TGCAGTGCTAGAGATTCCCTCCAGGGTGGGGGACTAGCGGGCTACGAGCAGTACTTC. Amino acid sequence: CSARDSLQGGGLAGYEQYF. This sequence joins TRBV20-1 and TRBJ2-7; 12 bases map to TRBD2. V lost 0 bases, J lost 3 bases, and 15 bases stayed unmatched. Germline V gene data show CDR1 as DFQATT and CDR2 as SNEGSKA (reference sequence). This CDR3 region has 19 residues.

This clonotype was seen many times. The chain carries TRBV4-2 and TRBJ1-1; weak D call: TRBD1 (6 bases). Germline CDR1 and CDR2: LGHNA and YNFKEQ. Trimming removed 1 base at V and 1 base at J, with 7 bases between. The CDR3 extends over 14 amino acids. CDR3 residues: CASSQVGGNTEAFF. The CDR3 bases are TGTGCCAGCAGCCAAGTAGGGGGGAACACTGAAGCTTTCTTT.

This clonotype was seen a handful of times. V gene TRBV5-1 combines with J gene TRBJ2-7; 10 positions agree with TRBD1. Trimming cost V 5 bases and J 6 bases; bases outside gene matches: 5. This CDR3 contains 13 residues. Germline CDR1 reads SGHRS; CDR2 reads YFSETQ. CDR3 sequence (DNA): TGCGCCAGCAGTTCCGGGACAGGGGCCGAGCAGTACTTC. It yields the protein CASSSGTGAEQYF.

The rearrangement links TRBV12-3 or TRBV12-4 to TRBJ2-7; D call uncertain. The V and J ends lost 6 bases and 0 bases respectively, with 9 bases between them. The CDR3 totals 13 residues. DNA for the CDR3: TGTGCCAGCAGACTTTCGGGCTCCTACGAGCAGTACTTC. It translates to CASRLSGSYEQYF.

This clonotype was detected ten times or more. The J gene is TRBJ1-1, the V gene TRBV6-5, with TRBD1 identical over 7 bases. The CDR3 runs 17 residues. Germline CDR1 reads MNHEY; CDR2 reads SVGAGI. The J segment lost 4 bases and the V segment lost 2 bases, leaving 13 bases of the junction unmatched. This chain's CDR3 is CASSYQSGTAASTEAFF. DNA of the CDR3: TGTGCCAGCAGTTACCAAAGCGGGACAGCAGCGAGCACTGAAGCTTTCTTT.